What follows describes a single TCR beta chain. Its matching antigen is unknown. TCRdb keeps only in-frame clones here, not all; method: immunoSEQ multiplex PCR. The sample lists around 130,000 clones; about 94% were seen once. The data were obtained in a study of T cell responses to AZD1222 COVID-19 vaccine. Study-wide results and limits: Along spike, vaccine-associated CD4 TCRs were found throughout, with dominance at 160-218 and 743-854. Repertoires were obtained solely post-peak T cell response.

The V gene lost 0 bases and the J gene lost 1 base, with 7 bases spanning the gap. This CDR3 spans 14 amino acids. The germline CDR1 and CDR2 sequences are SGHNT and YYREEE (reference sequence). This sample comprised peripheral blood, obtained on day 0 of AZD1222 vaccination. The V call is TRBV5-4, the J call TRBJ1-1; D remains unclear. This TCR was recovered from an adult in good health. For the CDR3, the DNA is TGTGCCAGCAGCTTGGACAGAAGGAACACTGAAGCTTTCTTT. Translating it yields CASSLDRRNTEAFF.